What follows is one TCR beta chain and its context. The data derive from a study of T cell responses to AZD1222 COVID-19 vaccine. About the study: Second-dose recipients at about 4 or about 12 weeks were treated as one pooled group.

Some clones are missing from TCRdb's copy, which holds only in-frame ones; the method was immunoSEQ multiplex PCR. The sample lists about 130,000 clones; 75% to 90% were seen once. V lost 2 bases, J lost 7 bases, and 9 bases lay in between. In germline, CDR1 is LNHDA, CDR2 SQIVND (reference sequence). This CDR3 spans 14 amino acids. The sequencing here drew on peripheral blood, taken on day 0 of AZD1222 vaccination. This rearrangement joins TRBV19 to TRBJ1-6, with D perhaps TRBD1 (5 bases). This TCR was sampled from an adult in good health. CDR3 in amino acids: CASSIRQHNSPLHF. In nucleotides, the CDR3 is TGTGCCAGTAGTATACGACAGCACAATTCACCCCTCCACTTT.